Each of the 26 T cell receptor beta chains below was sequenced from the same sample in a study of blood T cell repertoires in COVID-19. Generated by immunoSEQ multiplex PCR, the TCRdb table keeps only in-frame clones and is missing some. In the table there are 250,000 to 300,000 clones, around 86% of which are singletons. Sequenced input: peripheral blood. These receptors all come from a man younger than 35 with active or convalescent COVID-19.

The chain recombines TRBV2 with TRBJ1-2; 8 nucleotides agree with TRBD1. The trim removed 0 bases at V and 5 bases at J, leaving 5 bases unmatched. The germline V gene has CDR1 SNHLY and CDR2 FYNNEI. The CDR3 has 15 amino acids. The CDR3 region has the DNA TGTGCCAGCAGTGAAGCCCCCAGGGGGCGTTATGGCTACACCTTC. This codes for CASSEAPRGRYGYTF.

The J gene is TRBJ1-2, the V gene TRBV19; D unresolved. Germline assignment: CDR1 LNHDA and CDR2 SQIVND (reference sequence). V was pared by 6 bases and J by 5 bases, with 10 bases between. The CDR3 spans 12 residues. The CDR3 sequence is CASRKTGYGYTF. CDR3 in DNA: TGTGCCAGTAGAAAGACCGGGTATGGCTACACCTTC.

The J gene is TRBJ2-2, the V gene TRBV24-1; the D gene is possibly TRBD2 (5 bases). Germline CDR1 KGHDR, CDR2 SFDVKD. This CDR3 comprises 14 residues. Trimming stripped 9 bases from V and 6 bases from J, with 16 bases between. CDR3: CATSPEVVSGELFF. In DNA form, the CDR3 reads TGTGCCACCTCCCCGGAGGTGGTCTCCGGGGAGCTGTTTTTT.

The CDR3 DNA reads as TGTGCCAGCAGTTACGGGGCCCACAAAAACACTGAAGCTTTCTTT. This sequence encodes CASSYGAHKNTEAFF. V is TRBV6-5 and J is TRBJ1-1; D perhaps matches TRBD1 (5 bases). The CDR3 length is 15 residues. V was shortened by 2 bases and J by 2 bases, with 12 bases between the two germline ends. CDR1 and CDR2 (germline): MNHEY, SVGAGI.

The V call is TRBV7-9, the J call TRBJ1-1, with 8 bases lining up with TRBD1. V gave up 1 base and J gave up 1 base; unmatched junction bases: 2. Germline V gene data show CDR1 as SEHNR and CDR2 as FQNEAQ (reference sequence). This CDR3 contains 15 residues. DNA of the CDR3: TGTGCCAGCAGCTTAGATCAGGGGGCGAACACTGAAGCTTTCTTT. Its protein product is CASSLDQGANTEAFF. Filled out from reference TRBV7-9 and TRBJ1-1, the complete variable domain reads DTGVSQNPRHKITKRGQNVTFRCDPISEHNRLYWYRQTLGQGPEFLTYFQNEAQLEKSRLLSDRFSAERPKGSFSTLEIQRTEQGDSAMYLCASSLDQGANTEAFFGQGTRLTVV.

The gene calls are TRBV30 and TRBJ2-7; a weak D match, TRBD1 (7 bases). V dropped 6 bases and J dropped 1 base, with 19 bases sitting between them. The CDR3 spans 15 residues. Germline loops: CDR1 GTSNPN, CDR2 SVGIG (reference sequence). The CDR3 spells CACTQGGFPSYEQYF. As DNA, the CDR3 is TGTGCCTGCACCCAGGGGGGCTTTCCTTCCTACGAGCAGTACTTC.

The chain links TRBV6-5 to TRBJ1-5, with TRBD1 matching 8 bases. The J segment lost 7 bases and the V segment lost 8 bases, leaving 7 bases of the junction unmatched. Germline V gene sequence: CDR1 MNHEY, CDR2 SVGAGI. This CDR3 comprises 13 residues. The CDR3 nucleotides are TGTGCCAGCTCTTGGACAGGGCAACAGCCCCAGCATTTT. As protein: CASSWTGQQPQHF.

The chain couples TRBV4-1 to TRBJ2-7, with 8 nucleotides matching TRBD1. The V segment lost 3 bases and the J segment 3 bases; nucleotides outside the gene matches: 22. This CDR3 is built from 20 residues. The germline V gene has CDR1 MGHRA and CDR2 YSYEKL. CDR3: CASSHHLTGEAVLGDYEQYF. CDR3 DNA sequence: TGCGCCAGCAGCCACCATCTGACAGGGGAGGCTGTCTTAGGGGACTACGAGCAGTACTTC.

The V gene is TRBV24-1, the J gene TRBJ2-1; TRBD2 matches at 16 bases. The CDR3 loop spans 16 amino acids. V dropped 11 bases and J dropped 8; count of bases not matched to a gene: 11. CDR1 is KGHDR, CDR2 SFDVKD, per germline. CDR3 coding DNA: TGTGCCATCTCACCCGCCGGGACTAGCGGGAGGGATGAGCAGTTCTTC. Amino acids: CAISPAGTSGRDEQFF.

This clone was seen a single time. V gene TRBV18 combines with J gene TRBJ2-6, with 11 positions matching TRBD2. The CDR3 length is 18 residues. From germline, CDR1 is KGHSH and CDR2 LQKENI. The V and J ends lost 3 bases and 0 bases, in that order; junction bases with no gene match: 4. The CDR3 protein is CASSPRLAGSSGANVLTF. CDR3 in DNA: TGTGCCAGCTCACCCAGACTAGCGGGGAGCTCTGGGGCCAACGTCCTGACTTTC.

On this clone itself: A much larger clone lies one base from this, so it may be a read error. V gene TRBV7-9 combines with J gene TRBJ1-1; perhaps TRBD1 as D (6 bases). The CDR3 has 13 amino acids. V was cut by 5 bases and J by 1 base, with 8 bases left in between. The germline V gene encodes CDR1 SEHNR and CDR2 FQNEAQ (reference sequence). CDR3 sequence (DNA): TGTGCCAGCAGCCCGGGACAGAACACTGAAGCTTTCTTT. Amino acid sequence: CASSPGQNTEAFF.

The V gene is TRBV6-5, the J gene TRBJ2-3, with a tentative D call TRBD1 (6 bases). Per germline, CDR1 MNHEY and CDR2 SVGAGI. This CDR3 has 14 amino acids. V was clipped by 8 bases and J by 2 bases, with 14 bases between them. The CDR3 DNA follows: TGTGCCAGCGCGGCCAGGGGCCTCACAGATACGCAGTATTTT. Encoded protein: CASAARGLTDTQYF.

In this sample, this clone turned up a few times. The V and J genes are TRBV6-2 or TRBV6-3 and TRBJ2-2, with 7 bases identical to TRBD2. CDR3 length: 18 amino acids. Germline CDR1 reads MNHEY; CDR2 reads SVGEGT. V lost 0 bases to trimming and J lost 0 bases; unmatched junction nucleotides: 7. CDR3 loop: CASSYSTEGGTNTGELFF. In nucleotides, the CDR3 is TGTGCCAGCAGTTACTCCACCGAGGGAGGGACGAACACCGGGGAGCTGTTTTTT.

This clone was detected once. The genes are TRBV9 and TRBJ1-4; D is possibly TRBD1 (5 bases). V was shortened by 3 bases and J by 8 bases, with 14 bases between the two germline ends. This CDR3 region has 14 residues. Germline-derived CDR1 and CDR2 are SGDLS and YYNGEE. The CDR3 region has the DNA TGTGCCAGCAGCGCTTACTCGGGGGGAGAAAAACTGTTTTTT. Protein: CASSAYSGGEKLFF.

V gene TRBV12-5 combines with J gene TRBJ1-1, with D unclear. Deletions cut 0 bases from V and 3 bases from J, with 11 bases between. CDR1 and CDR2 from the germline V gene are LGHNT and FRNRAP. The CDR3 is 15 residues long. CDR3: CASGLVPSDYTEAFF. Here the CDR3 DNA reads TGTGCTAGTGGTTTGGTACCCAGTGATTACACTGAAGCTTTCTTT.

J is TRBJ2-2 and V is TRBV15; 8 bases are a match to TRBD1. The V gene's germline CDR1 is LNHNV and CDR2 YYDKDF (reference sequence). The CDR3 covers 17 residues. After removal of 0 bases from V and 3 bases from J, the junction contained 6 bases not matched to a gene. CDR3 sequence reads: CATSRDRDRIDTGELFF. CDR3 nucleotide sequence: TGTGCCACCAGCAGAGATCGGGACAGGATCGACACCGGGGAGCTGTTTTTT.

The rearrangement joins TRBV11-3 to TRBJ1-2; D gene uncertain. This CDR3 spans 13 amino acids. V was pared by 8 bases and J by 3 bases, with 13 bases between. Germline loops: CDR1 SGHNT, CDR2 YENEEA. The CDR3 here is CASALPGDYGYTF. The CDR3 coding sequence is TGTGCCAGCGCTCTACCGGGTGACTATGGCTACACCTTC.

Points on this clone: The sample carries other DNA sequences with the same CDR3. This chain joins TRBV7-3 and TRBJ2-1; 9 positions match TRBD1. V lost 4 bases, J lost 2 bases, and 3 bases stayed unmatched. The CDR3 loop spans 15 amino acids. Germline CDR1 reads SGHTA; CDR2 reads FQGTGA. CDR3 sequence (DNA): TGTGCCAGCAGCTGGGGACAGGGAACCTACAATGAGCAGTTCTTC. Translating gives CASSWGQGTYNEQFF.

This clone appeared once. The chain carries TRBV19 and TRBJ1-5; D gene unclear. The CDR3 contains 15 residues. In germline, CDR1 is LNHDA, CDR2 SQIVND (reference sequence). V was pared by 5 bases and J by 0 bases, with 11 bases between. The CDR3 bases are TGTGCCAGTAGTGCGACGGGGTATAGCAATCAGCCCCAGCATTTT. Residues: CASSATGYSNQPQHF.

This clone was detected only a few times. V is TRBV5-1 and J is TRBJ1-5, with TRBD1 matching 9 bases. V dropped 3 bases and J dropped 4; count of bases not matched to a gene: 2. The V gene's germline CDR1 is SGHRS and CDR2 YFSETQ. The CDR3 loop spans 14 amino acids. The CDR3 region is CASSSGQGNQPQHF. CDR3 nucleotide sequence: TGCGCCAGCAGCTCGGGACAGGGTAATCAGCCCCAGCATTTT.

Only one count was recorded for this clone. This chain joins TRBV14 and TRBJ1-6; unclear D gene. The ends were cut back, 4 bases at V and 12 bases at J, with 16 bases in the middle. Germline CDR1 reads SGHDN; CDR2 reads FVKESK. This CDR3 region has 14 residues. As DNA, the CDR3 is TGTGCCAGCAGCCCGGGGAGGGAAATTCGACCCCTCCACTTT. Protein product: CASSPGREIRPLHF.

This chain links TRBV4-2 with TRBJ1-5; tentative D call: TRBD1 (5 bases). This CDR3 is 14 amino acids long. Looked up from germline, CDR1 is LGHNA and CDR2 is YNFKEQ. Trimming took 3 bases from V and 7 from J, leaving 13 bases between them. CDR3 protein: CASSHESGGQPQHF. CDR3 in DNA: TGTGCCAGCAGCCACGAAAGCGGGGGGCAGCCCCAGCATTTT.

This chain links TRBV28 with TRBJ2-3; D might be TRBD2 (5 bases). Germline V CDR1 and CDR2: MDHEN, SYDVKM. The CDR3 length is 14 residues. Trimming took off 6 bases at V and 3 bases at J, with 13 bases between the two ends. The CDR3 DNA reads TGTGCCAGCAGCCGCGGACTCGGAACAGATACGCAGTATTTT. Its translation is CASSRGLGTDTQYF.

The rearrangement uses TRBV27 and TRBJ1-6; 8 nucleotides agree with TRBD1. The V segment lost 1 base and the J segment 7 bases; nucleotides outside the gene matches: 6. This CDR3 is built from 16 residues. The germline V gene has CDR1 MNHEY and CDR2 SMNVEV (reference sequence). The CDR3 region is CASSLFGTGRNSPLHF. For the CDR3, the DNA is TGTGCCAGCAGTTTATTCGGGACAGGAAGAAATTCACCCCTCCACTTT.

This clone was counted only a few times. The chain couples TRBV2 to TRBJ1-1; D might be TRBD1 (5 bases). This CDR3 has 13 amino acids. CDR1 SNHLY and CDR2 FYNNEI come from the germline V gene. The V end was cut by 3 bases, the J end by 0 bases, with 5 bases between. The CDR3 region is CASSDRVNTEAFF. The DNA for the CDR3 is TGTGCCAGCAGTGACAGGGTGAACACTGAAGCTTTCTTT.

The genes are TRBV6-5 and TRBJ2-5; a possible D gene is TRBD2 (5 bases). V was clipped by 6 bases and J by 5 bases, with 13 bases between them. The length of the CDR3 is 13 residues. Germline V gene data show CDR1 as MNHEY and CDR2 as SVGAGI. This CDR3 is CASSKGLLETQYF. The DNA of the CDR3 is TGTGCCAGCAGCAAAGGACTTTTGGAGACCCAGTACTTC.